These T cell receptor beta chains were read from a single sample in a study of cytomegalovirus exposure and HLA in healthy donors. Repertoires were generated with immunoSEQ multiplex PCR, while TCRdb's copy carries only in-frame clones and drops some. The top ten clones hold 3% to 3.5% of a sample with 100,000 to 150,000 clones, 70% to 85% of them seen once. Sequencing was performed on PBMCs. The receptors were sampled from a woman in her forties or fifties in good health and CMV-seronegative. CDR3s include the opening cysteine and the closing phenylalanine or tryptophan. The D gene is left open where the match is weak. Some rows mark clone size as missing; the rest say once, few, many or name a class of expanded clone.

J gene: TRBJ2-3
CDR3 length: 15
D gene: TRBD1
clone size: NA
V gene: TRBV11-3
CDR3 DNA: TGTGCCAGCAGCTTCAGGGGGCACGAGGGAGATACGCAGTATTTT
CDR3 protein: CASSFRGHEGDTQYF

J gene: TRBJ1-4
CDR3 length: 16
D gene: TRBD1
clone size: NA
V gene: TRBV4-2
CDR3 DNA: TGTGCCAGCAGCCAAGATTACAGGGGAGAGTGGGAAAAACTGTTTTTT
CDR3 protein: CASSQDYRGEWEKLFF

J gene: TRBJ1-5
CDR3 length: 14
D gene: NA
clone size: NA
V gene: TRBV11-2
CDR3 DNA: TGTGCCAGCAGCCAGGGGCCAAGGGATCAGCCCCAGCATTTT
CDR3 protein: CASSQGPRDQPQHF

J gene: TRBJ2-7
CDR3 length: 13
D gene: NA
clone size: NA
V gene: TRBV19
CDR3 DNA: TGTGCCAGTAGTCGGGACACACGATACGAGCAGTACTTC
CDR3 protein: CASSRDTRYEQYF

J gene: TRBJ2-5
CDR3 length: 15
D gene: TRBD1
clone size: NA
V gene: TRBV5-1
CDR3 DNA: TGCGCCAGCAGCAACGGACAGGGTGGAGGCGAGACCCAGTACTTC
CDR3 protein: CASSNGQGGGETQYF

J gene: TRBJ2-3
CDR3 length: 14
D gene: NA
clone size: once
V gene: TRBV4-2
CDR3 DNA: TGTGCCAGCAGCCAAGATAGTGGCACAGATACGCAGTATTTT
CDR3 protein: CASSQDSGTDTQYF

J gene: TRBJ1-2
CDR3 length: 16
D gene: TRBD1
clone size: NA
V gene: TRBV18
CDR3 DNA: TGTGCCAGCTCACCCCGGACAGGTGGGGATAACTATGGCTACACCTTC
CDR3 protein: CASSPRTGGDNYGYTF

J gene: TRBJ2-1
CDR3 length: 17
D gene: TRBD1
clone size: NA
V gene: TRBV30
CDR3 DNA: TGTGCCTTCCTCCCTGCCCCGGGACAGGGAAAATACAATGAGCAGTTCTTC
CDR3 protein: CAFLPAPGQGKYNEQFF

J gene: TRBJ2-3
CDR3 length: 15
D gene: NA
clone size: NA
V gene: TRBV9
CDR3 DNA: TGTGCCAGCAGCTCCCGGGGTAGCGGCACAGATACGCAGTATTTT
CDR3 protein: CASSSRGSGTDTQYF

J gene: TRBJ1-2
CDR3 length: 15
D gene: NA
clone size: NA
V gene: TRBV28
CDR3 DNA: TGTGCCAGCAGTGTTAGAGGACAATCGAACTATGGCTACACCTTC
CDR3 protein: CASSVRGQSNYGYTF

J gene: TRBJ1-5
CDR3 length: 14
D gene: NA
clone size: NA
V gene: TRBV11-2
CDR3 DNA: TGTGCCAGCAGCTTAACGGAGGGTTCTCAGCCCCAGCATTTT
CDR3 protein: CASSLTEGSQPQHF

J gene: TRBJ2-1
CDR3 length: 16
D gene: TRBD2
clone size: NA
V gene: TRBV28
CDR3 DNA: TGTGCCAGCAGTTCGAACCTAGCGGGAAGCCGTAATGAGCAGTTCTTC
CDR3 protein: CASSSNLAGSRNEQFF

J gene: TRBJ2-5
CDR3 length: 15
D gene: TRBD2
clone size: NA
V gene: TRBV15
CDR3 DNA: TGTGCCACCAGCAAGGGACTAGCGGGAGGAGAGACCCAGTACTTC
CDR3 protein: CATSKGLAGGETQYF

J gene: TRBJ1-5
CDR3 length: 14
D gene: TRBD1
clone size: NA
V gene: TRBV7-8
CDR3 DNA: TGTGCCAGCAGCGCCGGGACAGGGCATCAGCCCCAGCATTTT
CDR3 protein: CASSAGTGHQPQHF

J gene: TRBJ2-5
CDR3 length: 13
D gene: TRBD2
clone size: NA
V gene: TRBV6-5
CDR3 DNA: TGTGCCAGCAGTTCGGGGGGAGGGGAGACCCAGTACTTC
CDR3 protein: CASSSGGGETQYF

J gene: TRBJ2-6
CDR3 length: 15
D gene: NA
clone size: NA
V gene: TRBV11-1
CDR3 DNA: TGTGCCAGCAGCTTCGGGGAATCTGGGGCCAACGTCCTGACTTTC
CDR3 protein: CASSFGESGANVLTF

J gene: TRBJ2-7
CDR3 length: 13
D gene: TRBD2
clone size: once
V gene: TRBV19
CDR3 DNA: TGTGCCAGTAGATCGGCTAGCGGTTACGAGCAGTACTTC
CDR3 protein: CASRSASGYEQYF

J gene: TRBJ1-2
CDR3 length: 16
D gene: TRBD1
clone size: NA
V gene: TRBV27
CDR3 DNA: TGTGCCAGCAGTTTATATCCGGGCAGGGGGAACTATGGCTACACCTTC
CDR3 protein: CASSLYPGRGNYGYTF

J gene: TRBJ2-1
CDR3 length: 13
D gene: TRBD1
clone size: once
V gene: TRBV27
CDR3 DNA: TGTGCCAGCAGCCCTGACAGGGTAAATGAGCAGTTCTTC
CDR3 protein: CASSPDRVNEQFF

J gene: TRBJ1-1
CDR3 length: 16
D gene: TRBD1
clone size: NA
V gene: TRBV5-8
CDR3 DNA: TGTGCCAGCAGCTTGGACGTAGGGGGCACGAACACTGAAGCTTTCTTT
CDR3 protein: CASSLDVGGTNTEAFF

J gene: TRBJ1-2
CDR3 length: 12
D gene: TRBD1
clone size: once
V gene: TRBV4-1
CDR3 DNA: TGCGCCAGCAGGGGACAGGCCGTCGGCTACACCTTC
CDR3 protein: CASRGQAVGYTF

J gene: TRBJ1-1
CDR3 length: 11
D gene: NA
clone size: few
V gene: TRBV19
CDR3 DNA: TGTGCCATCAAGGTCGGAGACGCAGCTTTCTTT
CDR3 protein: CAIKVGDAAFF

J gene: TRBJ2-5
CDR3 length: 12
D gene: NA
clone size: NA
V gene: TRBV30
CDR3 DNA: TGTGCCTGGAGTGGCGGGATCGAGGCCCAGTACTTC
CDR3 protein: CAWSGGIEAQYF

J gene: TRBJ2-6
CDR3 length: 19
D gene: TRBD1
clone size: NA
V gene: TRBV27
CDR3 DNA: TGTGCCAGCAGTTTATTCCCGGGACAGGGTCCCCCTGGGGCCAACGTCCTGACTTTC
CDR3 protein: CASSLFPGQGPPGANVLTF

J gene: TRBJ1-2
CDR3 length: 13
D gene: NA
clone size: NA
V gene: TRBV27
CDR3 DNA: TGTGCCAGCAGTTTCGACAGCGTCTATGGCTACACCTTC
CDR3 protein: CASSFDSVYGYTF

J gene: TRBJ1-5
CDR3 length: 15
D gene: TRBD1
clone size: NA
V gene: TRBV27
CDR3 DNA: TGTGCCAGCAGGGGACGGACAGGGGGCAATCAGCCCCAGCATTTT
CDR3 protein: CASRGRTGGNQPQHF

J gene: TRBJ2-1
CDR3 length: 14
D gene: NA
clone size: NA
V gene: TRBV9
CDR3 DNA: TGTGCCAGCAGCGTGTCGATCGGGACTAATGAGCAGTTCTTC
CDR3 protein: CASSVSIGTNEQFF

J gene: TRBJ2-1
CDR3 length: 15
D gene: TRBD1
clone size: NA
V gene: TRBV9
CDR3 DNA: TGTGCCAGCAGCGTTGCCGAGACAGGGACCAATGAGCAGTTCTTC
CDR3 protein: CASSVAETGTNEQFF

J gene: TRBJ2-2
CDR3 length: 17
D gene: NA
clone size: once
V gene: TRBV7-8
CDR3 DNA: TGTGCCAGCAGCCCCCTGAGGGGGGGGGCGAACACCGGGGAGCTGTTTTTT
CDR3 protein: CASSPLRGGANTGELFF

J gene: TRBJ2-7
CDR3 length: 16
D gene: TRBD2
clone size: NA
V gene: TRBV19
CDR3 DNA: TGTGCCAGTTCGCCCGGGGCTAGCGGGTATTTCCGCGAGCAGTACTTC
CDR3 protein: CASSPGASGYFREQYF

J gene: TRBJ2-1
CDR3 length: 12
D gene: TRBD1
clone size: NA
V gene: TRBV7-3
CDR3 DNA: TGTGCCAGCAGCTTAGGGACAGGGGATCAGTTCTTC
CDR3 protein: CASSLGTGDQFF

J gene: TRBJ2-3
CDR3 length: 17
D gene: TRBD2
clone size: NA
V gene: TRBV7-2
CDR3 DNA: TGTGCCAGCAGCGGAGGCTGGGGGGGAGACGGCACAGATACGCAGTATTTT
CDR3 protein: CASSGGWGGDGTDTQYF

J gene: TRBJ1-3
CDR3 length: 14
D gene: NA
clone size: many
V gene: TRBV4-3
CDR3 DNA: TGCGCCAGCAGCGCGGGGGATTCGGGAAACACCATATATTTT
CDR3 protein: CASSAGDSGNTIYF

J gene: TRBJ2-4
CDR3 length: 13
D gene: NA
clone size: NA
V gene: TRBV5-4
CDR3 DNA: TGTGCCAGCAGCTTGAGGGGTGAGAACATTCAGTACTTC
CDR3 protein: CASSLRGENIQYF

J gene: TRBJ2-7
CDR3 length: 15
D gene: TRBD2
clone size: NA
V gene: TRBV11-2
CDR3 DNA: TGTGCCAGCAGCTGGGAGGCGGGAGGGACCTACGAGCAGTACTTC
CDR3 protein: CASSWEAGGTYEQYF

J gene: TRBJ1-5
CDR3 length: 15
D gene: NA
clone size: NA
V gene: TRBV2
CDR3 DNA: TGTGCCAGCAGTGAAAGCAGAGGAGGCAATCAGCCCCAGCATTTT
CDR3 protein: CASSESRGGNQPQHF

J gene: TRBJ1-1
CDR3 length: 12
D gene: NA
clone size: NA
V gene: TRBV6-5
CDR3 DNA: TGTGCCAGCCGACGGGGGAACACTGAAGCTTTCTTT
CDR3 protein: CASRRGNTEAFF

J gene: TRBJ2-7
CDR3 length: 14
D gene: TRBD2
clone size: once
V gene: TRBV27
CDR3 DNA: TGTGCCAGCAGTTTCAAACCGGGGGGCTACGAGCAGTACTTC
CDR3 protein: CASSFKPGGYEQYF

J gene: TRBJ2-2
CDR3 length: 14
D gene: TRBD2
clone size: NA
V gene: TRBV9
CDR3 DNA: TGTGCCAGCAGCGTAGGGAGGGAGGGCGGGGAGCTGTTTTTT
CDR3 protein: CASSVGREGGELFF

J gene: TRBJ1-4
CDR3 length: 15
D gene: NA
clone size: NA
V gene: TRBV18
CDR3 DNA: TGTGCCAGCTCACCACCGTCACAGGTGGAGGAAAAACTGTTTTTT
CDR3 protein: CASSPPSQVEEKLFF

J gene: TRBJ2-1
CDR3 length: 18
D gene: TRBD2
clone size: once
V gene: TRBV19
CDR3 DNA: TGTGCCAGCTCCAGGGGACTAGCGGGAGGGCCTGTGGACAATGAGCAGTTCTTC
CDR3 protein: CASSRGLAGGPVDNEQFF

J gene: TRBJ1-2
CDR3 length: 12
D gene: NA
clone size: once
V gene: TRBV7-9
CDR3 DNA: TGTGCCAGCAGCGGGAGTAACTATGGCTACACCTTC
CDR3 protein: CASSGSNYGYTF

J gene: TRBJ1-2
CDR3 length: 15
D gene: NA
clone size: NA
V gene: TRBV28
CDR3 DNA: TGTGCCAGCAGTTCGACCGGGGGAGCTAACTATGGCTACACCTTC
CDR3 protein: CASSSTGGANYGYTF

J gene: TRBJ2-7
CDR3 length: 14
D gene: TRBD2
clone size: few
V gene: TRBV11-2
CDR3 DNA: TGTGCCAGCAGGCGACTACGCCTGGGGGGGGAGCAGTACTTC
CDR3 protein: CASRRLRLGGEQYF

J gene: TRBJ2-5
CDR3 length: 16
D gene: TRBD1
clone size: NA
V gene: TRBV28
CDR3 DNA: TGTGCCAGCAGTTTATTGGGACAGGGGATCCAAGAGACCCAGTACTTC
CDR3 protein: CASSLLGQGIQETQYF